This TCR beta chain was sequenced during a study of control samples from healthy donors and cancer patients. Per the germline V gene, CDR1 is MDHEN and CDR2 is SYDVKM. The CDR3 has 14 residues. The V and J ends lost 5 bases and 7 bases respectively, with 17 bases between them. Sequencing was performed with immunoSEQ multiplex PCR; in TCRdb, only in-frame clones are kept and a portion is missing. This sample has fewer than 90,000 clones, with about 90% found just once. The sequence was obtained from a man aged 50 to 60 in good health. J is TRBJ1-1 and V is TRBV28; a possible D gene is TRBD1 (6 bases). The sequenced sample consisted of blood. The CDR3 coding sequence is TGTGCCAGCAGTCTGTGGACAGCCTCTAATGAAGCTTTCTTT. It specifies CASSLWTASNEAFF.